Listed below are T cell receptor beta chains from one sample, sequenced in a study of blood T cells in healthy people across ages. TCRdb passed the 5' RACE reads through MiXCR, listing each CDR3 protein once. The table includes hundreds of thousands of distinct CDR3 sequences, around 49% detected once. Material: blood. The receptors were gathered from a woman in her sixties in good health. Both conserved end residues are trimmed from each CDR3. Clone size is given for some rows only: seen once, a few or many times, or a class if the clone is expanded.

ASSSRSGGNTIY,TRBV7-2,TRBJ1-3,-
ASSSDGLGGTEAF,TRBV11-1,TRBJ1-1,-
ASSQVRQSYEQY,TRBV4-3,TRBJ2-7,many
SVEEGAHEQY,TRBV29-1,-,-
ASARQGGNEQF,TRBV6-5,TRBJ2-1,once
ASSQGGLVGFNEQF,TRBV4-1,TRBJ2-1,-
ASWNAGGNQPQH,TRBV28,TRBJ1-5,-
AISRAEGTGEKLF,TRBV10-3,TRBJ1-4,many
ASSQEQKNIQY,TRBV4-1,TRBJ2-4,-
SAPNLAGGDEQF,TRBV20-1,TRBJ2-1,-
ASSLWGGRSSYNEQF,TRBV28,TRBJ2-1,-